The present TCR beta chain was sequenced within a study of T-cell memory formation after mild COVID-19. Via MiXCR, TCRdb re-called the 5' RACE reads, giving one row per CDR3 protein. The repertoire consists of 200,000 or so distinct CDR3 sequences, with 9% to 10% occurring once and the leading ten covering roughly 3.5%. There are 19 residues in the CDR3. J is TRBJ2-2 and V is TRBV3-2; whether TRBD1, the table's D call, matches the DNA was not checked. TRBV3-2 is a recognized pseudogene. Material: PBMCs or a T cell subset sorted from them (not recorded which). The sequence was collected from a man between 18 and 35 years old who had mild COVID-19 (a few samples of this study predate the infection). Cell type and time point are not known. The CDR3 sequence is CASSQISTHRQGNTGELFF. The CDR3 coding sequence is TGTGCCAGCAGCCAAATATCCACTCACCGACAGGGGAACACCGGGGAGCTGTTTTTT.